One and the same sample provided the 16 T cell receptor beta chains below, sequenced in a study of low-dose radiotherapy and immunotherapy resistance in tumors. As for time point: after trial treatment. Treatment specified: LDRT plus nivolumab, ipilimumab, low-dose cyclophosphamide and aspirin (RACIN trial). TRAV- and TRBV-specific primers, spanning alpha and beta chains, primed first-strand cDNA. The TCRs were subjected to amplification over approximately 18 PCR cycles employing a constant-region primer in conjunction with a V-primer adapter. TCRdb ran MiXCR on the reads and lists one entry per CDR3 protein. Of more than 70,000 distinct CDR3 sequences detected, less than 25% appear once; the ten largest clones hold more than 10%. Sample: PBMCs, taken after low-dose radiotherapy plus immunotherapy. These receptors were taken from a female donor with ovarian cancer.

The chain has TRBV11-2 and TRBJ2-6; 8 positions match TRBD2. This CDR3 region has 18 residues. The V gene's germline CDR1 is SGHAT and CDR2 FQNNGV. J gave up 0 bases and V 8 bases, and 12 bases lay outside the gene matches. CDR3 sequence reads: CASPPLAGNLSGANVLTF. The DNA of the CDR3 is TGTGCCAGCCCCCCCCTAGCGGGTAATCTCTCTGGGGCCAACGTCCTGACTTTC.

This clonotype was found many times. The chain links TRBV29-1 to TRBJ1-1; D unresolved. The CDR3 has 11 residues. Germline loops: CDR1 SQVTM, CDR2 ANQGSEA. Trimming took off 7 bases at V and 2 bases at J, with 8 bases between the two ends. This CDR3 reads CSGETNTEAFF. The CDR3 DNA is TGCAGCGGAGAAACAAACACTGAAGCTTTCTTT. The complete variable domain, with remaining parts taken from reference TRBV29-1 and TRBJ1-1, reads SAVISQKPSRDICQRGTSLTIQCQVDSQVTMMFWYRQQPGQSLTLIATANQGSEATYESGFVIDKFPISRPNLTFSTLTVSNMSPEDSSIYLCSGETNTEAFFGQGTRLTVV.

This clonotype appeared a few times. This rearrangement joins TRBV12-3 or TRBV12-4 to TRBJ1-1, with D possibly being TRBD1 (6 bases). Trimming removed 4 bases at V and 0 bases at J, with 9 bases between. CDR3 length: 14 residues. The DNA for the CDR3 is TGTGCCAGCAGTTACAGGGCGCTGAACACTGAAGCTTTCTTT. This codes for CASSYRALNTEAFF.

There are many counts of this clonotype. The rearrangement links TRBV20-1 to TRBJ1-5; tentatively, D is TRBD1 (6 bases). CDR1 is DFQATT, CDR2 SNEGSKA, per germline (reference sequence). Trimming pared 6 bases from V and 4 bases from J, leaving 10 bases between. The CDR3 contains 12 residues. The CDR3 nucleotides read TGCAGTGCACCAAGGGGGAATCAGCCCCAGCATTTT. It yields the protein CSAPRGNQPQHF.

V and J are TRBV18 and TRBJ2-7; 10 bases fit TRBD2. The V gene's germline CDR1 is KGHSH and CDR2 LQKENI. The CDR3 is 15 amino acids. The V and J ends lost 3 bases and 6 bases, in that order; junction bases with no gene match: 8. The CDR3 reads CASSPLAGDRGEQYF. The CDR3 DNA is TGTGCCAGCTCACCGCTAGCGGGAGACCGGGGCGAGCAGTACTTC.

This clonotype showed up many times. V usage is TRBV2 and J usage is TRBJ1-5, with D unclear. Per germline, CDR1 SNHLY and CDR2 FYNNEI. Trimming removed 0 bases from V and 4 bases from J, with 10 bases in between. This CDR3 is 15 amino acids long. The CDR3 here is CASSEAKSRNQPQHF. The CDR3 DNA is TGTGCCAGCAGTGAAGCGAAAAGCAGGAATCAGCCCCAGCATTTT.

This clonotype was counted only a few times. A far larger clone lies a single base away; this is likely a read error. This rearrangement joins TRBV5-6 to TRBJ2-7; D not certain. This CDR3 has 14 amino acids. Looked up from germline, CDR1 is SGHDT and CDR2 is YYEEEE. V shed 2 bases and J shed 5 bases, with 14 bases lying between them. CDR3 sequence: CASSFGVSRHEQYF. The CDR3 DNA is TGTGCCAGCAGCTTCGGTGTTAGCCGGCACGAGCAGTACTTC.

This clonotype was recorded at least ten times. This chain uses TRBV7-9 with TRBJ2-2; D not resolved. V lost 4 bases and J lost 2, with 11 bases in between. Germline V gene lookup returns CDR1 SEHNR and CDR2 FQNEAQ (reference sequence). There are 15 residues in the CDR3. The CDR3 DNA reads as TGTGCCAGCAGCTCACCCAATGCTAACACCGGGGAGCTGTTTTTT. Translated, it gives CASSSPNANTGELFF.

This clonotype came up many times. This chain joins TRBV14 and TRBJ2-1, with D unclear. Trimming stripped 1 base from V and 12 bases from J, with 10 bases between. This CDR3 comprises 12 residues. CDR1 and CDR2 from the germline V gene are SGHDN and FVKESK. In DNA, the CDR3 is TGTGCCAGCAGCCAAGCCAGCCCCGGGCAGTTCTTC. Its protein product is CASSQASPGQFF. Using reference TRBV14 and TRBJ2-1 for the parts outside the CDR3, the full variable domain is EAGVTQFPSHSVIEKGQTVTLRCDPISGHDNLYWYRRVMGKEIKFLLHFVKESKQDESGMPNNRFLAERTGGTYSTLKVQPAELEDSGVYFCASSQASPGQFFGPGTRLTVL.

Concerning this clonotype itself: This likely stems from a read error, as it lies one base from a far larger clone. As DNA, the CDR3 is TGTGCCAGCAGCGTGACTAGCGGGGCCAATGAGCAGTACTTC. It is translated as CASSVTSGANEQYF. The genes are TRBV9 and TRBJ2-4; 11 bases align to TRBD2. The V segment lost 2 bases and the J segment 13 bases; nucleotides outside the gene matches: 8. The length of the CDR3 is 14 residues. The germline gives CDR1 SGDLS, CDR2 YYNGEE.

This clonotype was found many times. The chain recombines TRBV4-1 with TRBJ2-1, with 8 bases that match TRBD2. CDR1 is MGHRA and CDR2 is YSYEKL in the germline V gene. Trimming cost V 3 bases and J 1 base; bases outside gene matches: 5. The CDR3 loop spans 16 amino acids. The CDR3 DNA sequence: TGCGCCAGCAGCCACTTGAGCGGGAGTTCCTACAATGAGCAGTTCTTC. Its protein product is CASSHLSGSSYNEQFF.

Ten or more counts support this clonotype. The chain carries TRBV6-6 and TRBJ2-7, with TRBD1 identical over 8 bases. V dropped 5 bases and J dropped 4; count of bases not matched to a gene: 4. Germline V gene data show CDR1 as MNHNY and CDR2 as SVGAGI (reference sequence). CDR3 size: 13 residues. The CDR3: CASSQQGAYEQYF. CDR3 coding DNA: TGTGCCAGCAGTCAGCAGGGGGCTTACGAGCAGTACTTC.

This clonotype was seen ten or more times. The chain couples TRBV7-9 to TRBJ2-5, with D perhaps matching TRBD1 (7 bases). This CDR3 has 14 amino acids. The ends were cut back, 5 bases at V and 4 bases at J, with 14 bases in the middle. Germline assignment: CDR1 SEHNR and CDR2 FQNEAQ (reference sequence). The CDR3 reads CASSARQGGETQYF. Written as DNA, the CDR3 is TGTGCCAGCAGCGCACGACAGGGAGGAGAGACCCAGTACTTC.

At least ten counts were recorded for this clonotype. This chain connects TRBV7-2 to TRBJ2-1; D is undetermined. The CDR3 runs 15 residues. With 6 bases removed from V and 3 bases from J, the gap between germline ends came to 15 bases. Germline CDR1 and CDR2: SGHTA and FQGNSA. CDR3 DNA: TGTGCCAGCAGTACTGACTCAGCCTACTACAATGAGCAGTTCTTC. Translation: CASSTDSAYYNEQFF.

There are a few counts of this clonotype. This chain connects TRBV4-2 to TRBJ2-5; 7 bases fit TRBD1. V was pared by 2 bases and J by 4 bases, with 4 bases of the junction left unmatched. The CDR3 has 14 amino acids. Germline V lookup: CDR1 LGHNA, CDR2 YNFKEQ. The CDR3 DNA reads TGTGCCAGCAGCCAAAATACAGGGGTAGAGACCCAGTACTTC. Its translation is CASSQNTGVETQYF.

This clonotype occurred many times. V and J are TRBV19 and TRBJ2-2; tentative D call: TRBD2 (6 bases). The CDR3 is 17 amino acids. V was cut by 7 bases and J by 3 bases, with 21 bases left in between. Germline V gene lookup returns CDR1 LNHDA and CDR2 SQIVND (reference sequence). The CDR3 spells CASKGVQWGGHTGELFF. The CDR3 nucleotides are TGTGCCAGTAAGGGAGTCCAATGGGGAGGACACACCGGGGAGCTGTTTTTT.